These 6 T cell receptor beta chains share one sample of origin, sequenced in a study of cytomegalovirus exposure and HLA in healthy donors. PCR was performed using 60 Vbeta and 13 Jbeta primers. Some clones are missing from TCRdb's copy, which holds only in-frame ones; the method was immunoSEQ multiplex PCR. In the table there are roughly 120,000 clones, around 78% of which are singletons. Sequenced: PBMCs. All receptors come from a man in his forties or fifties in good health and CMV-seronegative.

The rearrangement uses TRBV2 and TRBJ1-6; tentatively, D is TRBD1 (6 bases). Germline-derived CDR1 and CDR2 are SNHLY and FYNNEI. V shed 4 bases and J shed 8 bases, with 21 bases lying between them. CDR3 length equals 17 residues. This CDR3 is CASSALSSQGTDSPLHF. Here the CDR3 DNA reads TGTGCCAGCAGTGCTCTTTCTTCACAGGGAACTGATTCACCCCTCCACTTT. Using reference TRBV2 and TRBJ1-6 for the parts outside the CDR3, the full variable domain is EPEVTQTPSHQVTQMGQEVILRCVPISNHLYFYWYRQILGQKVEFLVSFYNNEISEKSEIFDDQFSVERPDGSNFTLKIRSTKLEDSAMYFCASSALSSQGTDSPLHFGNGTRLTVT.

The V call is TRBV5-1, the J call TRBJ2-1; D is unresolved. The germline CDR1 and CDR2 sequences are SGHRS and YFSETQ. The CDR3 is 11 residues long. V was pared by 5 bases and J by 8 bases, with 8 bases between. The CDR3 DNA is TGCGCCAGCAGGACTTCCCATGAGCAGTTCTTC. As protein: CASRTSHEQFF.

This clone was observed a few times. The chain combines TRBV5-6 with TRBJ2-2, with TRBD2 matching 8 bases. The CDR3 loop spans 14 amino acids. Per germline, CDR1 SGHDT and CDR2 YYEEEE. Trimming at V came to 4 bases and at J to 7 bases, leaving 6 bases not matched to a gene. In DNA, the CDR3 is TGTGCCAGCAGCCTGACTAGCGCGGTCGGGGAGCTGTTTTTT. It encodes CASSLTSAVGELFF.

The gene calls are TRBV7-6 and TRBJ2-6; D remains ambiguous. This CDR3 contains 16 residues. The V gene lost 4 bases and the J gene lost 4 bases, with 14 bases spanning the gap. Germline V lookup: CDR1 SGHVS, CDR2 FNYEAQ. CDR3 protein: CASSSLSGIGANVLTF. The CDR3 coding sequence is TGTGCCAGCAGCTCTCTCAGTGGCATAGGGGCCAACGTCCTGACTTTC.

For the CDR3, the DNA is TGTGCCAGCAGCTTTAGCGGTTACCAAGAGACCCAGTACTTC. This gives the protein CASSFSGYQETQYF. The chain combines TRBV7-9 with TRBJ2-5, with D possibly matching TRBD2 (6 bases). The length of the CDR3 is 14 residues. Germline CDR1 SEHNR, CDR2 FQNEAQ (reference sequence). V lost 3 bases and J lost 0, with 8 bases in between.

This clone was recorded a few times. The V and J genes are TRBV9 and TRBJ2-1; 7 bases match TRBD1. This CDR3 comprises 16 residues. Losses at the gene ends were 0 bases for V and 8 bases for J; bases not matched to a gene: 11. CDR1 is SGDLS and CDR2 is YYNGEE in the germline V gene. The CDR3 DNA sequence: TGTGCCAGCAGCGTAGACCTAAAGACAGGGATGTATGAGCAGTTCTTC. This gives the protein CASSVDLKTGMYEQFF.